A selection of T cell receptor beta chains follows, all from one sample in a study of early T cells in non-severe SARS-CoV-2 infection. TCRdb reprocessed the 5' RACE reads via MiXCR and lists one record per CDR3 protein. The data contain 25,000 to 30,000 distinct CDR3 sequences, roughly 4.5% of them singletons. The sequencing sample was made of whole blood. The receptors shown here come from an adult who was a healthcare worker with PCR-confirmed SARS-CoV-2 infection or an uninfected control (not recorded which). Each CDR3 is given with its conserved first and last residue. The D gene is left open where the match is weak. Rows give clone size only sometimes, using once, few, many, or a class for an expanded clone.

abundance: many; v_gene: TRBV19; j_gene: TRBJ2-5; d_gene: TRBD1; CDR3nt: TGTGCCAGTAGTTCCAACAGGGGTGAGACCCAGTACTTC; CDR3aa: CASSSNRGETQYF
abundance: .; v_gene: TRBV18; j_gene: TRBJ2-5; d_gene: .; CDR3nt: TGTGCCAGCTCCACCTTGAGTGAGACCCAGTACTTC; CDR3aa: CASSTLSETQYF
abundance: many; v_gene: TRBV20-1; j_gene: TRBJ1-1; d_gene: TRBD1; CDR3nt: TGCAGTGCTTTGGACAGGGAAGCTTTCTTT; CDR3aa: CSALDREAFF
abundance: many; v_gene: TRBV20-1; j_gene: TRBJ2-7; d_gene: TRBD2; CDR3nt: TGCAGTGCTACCAGTAGCGGGAGGGCCGTGTACGAGCAGTACTTC; CDR3aa: CSATSSGRAVYEQYF
abundance: many; v_gene: TRBV7-9; j_gene: TRBJ2-3; d_gene: .; CDR3nt: TGTGCCAGCGACTTTCTAGGGGGGAGCACAGATACGCAGTATTTT; CDR3aa: CASDFLGGSTDTQYF
abundance: many; v_gene: TRBV7-2; j_gene: TRBJ2-5; d_gene: .; CDR3nt: TGTGCCAGCAGCTTAGTATTTCGACAGACTCAAGAGACCCAGTACTTC; CDR3aa: CASSLVFRQTQETQYF
abundance: many; v_gene: TRBV6-5; j_gene: TRBJ1-1; d_gene: TRBD1; CDR3nt: TGTGCCAGCAGACGGACAGGGACTGAAGCTTTCTTT; CDR3aa: CASRRTGTEAFF
abundance: many; v_gene: TRBV9; j_gene: TRBJ2-3; d_gene: TRBD2; CDR3nt: TGTGCCAGCAGCAAGGGACTAGCGTTAAGCACAGATACGCAGTATTTT; CDR3aa: CASSKGLALSTDTQYF
abundance: many; v_gene: TRBV29-1; j_gene: TRBJ2-1; d_gene: TRBD2; CDR3nt: TGCAGCCACACCCGACTAGCGGGAGCCTACAATGAGCAGTTCTTC; CDR3aa: CSHTRLAGAYNEQFF
abundance: many; v_gene: TRBV3-1; j_gene: TRBJ1-1; d_gene: .; CDR3nt: TGTGCCAGCAGCCAAGCCACCCGGATCGAAGCTTTCTTT; CDR3aa: CASSQATRIEAFF
abundance: many; v_gene: TRBV20-1; j_gene: TRBJ2-3; d_gene: .; CDR3nt: TGCAGTGCTAGGGGACAGCGGGAGAGTTCTGATACGCAGTATTTT; CDR3aa: CSARGQRESSDTQYF
abundance: many; v_gene: TRBV7-3; j_gene: TRBJ1-1; d_gene: .; CDR3nt: TGTGCCAGCAGCTTAGCGGGGGGTGAAGCTTTCTTT; CDR3aa: CASSLAGGEAFF
abundance: medium-sized; v_gene: TRBV19; j_gene: TRBJ2-7; d_gene: .; CDR3nt: TGTGCCAGTAGTCTTGCAGGGTCCTACGAGCAGTACTTC; CDR3aa: CASSLAGSYEQYF